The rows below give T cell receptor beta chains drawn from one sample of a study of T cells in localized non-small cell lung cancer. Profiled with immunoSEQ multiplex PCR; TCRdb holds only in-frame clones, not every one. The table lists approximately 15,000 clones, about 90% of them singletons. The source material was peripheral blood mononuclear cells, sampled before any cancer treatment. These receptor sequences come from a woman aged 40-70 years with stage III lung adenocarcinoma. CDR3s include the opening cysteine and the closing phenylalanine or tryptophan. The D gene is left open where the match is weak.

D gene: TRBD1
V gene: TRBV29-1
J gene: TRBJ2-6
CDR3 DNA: TGCAGCGTCGCCGGGACAGGGGACTCTGGGGCCAACGTCCTGACTTTC
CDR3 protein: CSVAGTGDSGANVLTF

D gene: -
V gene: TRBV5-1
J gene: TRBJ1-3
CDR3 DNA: TGCGCCAGCAGCTTTCAGGGCGCAAGGTTGGACACCATATATTTT
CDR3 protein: CASSFQGARLDTIYF

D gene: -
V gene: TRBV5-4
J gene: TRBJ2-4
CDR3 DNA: TGTGCCAGCAGTGTGAAAGGAAGGGCCAAAAACATTCAGTACTTC
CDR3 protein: CASSVKGRAKNIQYF

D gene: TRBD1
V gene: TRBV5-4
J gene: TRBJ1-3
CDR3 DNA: TGTGCCAGCAGTTTCCCCCTCGGACAGGGAGGAAACACCATATATTTT
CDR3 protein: CASSFPLGQGGNTIYF

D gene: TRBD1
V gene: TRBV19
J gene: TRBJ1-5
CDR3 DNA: TGTGCCAGTAGTAAACTGGGACAGGGGAATAGCAATCAGCCCCAGCATTTT
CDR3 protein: CASSKLGQGNSNQPQHF

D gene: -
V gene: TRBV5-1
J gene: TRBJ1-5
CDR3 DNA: TGCGCCAGCACCCTTGGTGTGGGGGATCAGCCCCAGCATTTT
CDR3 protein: CASTLGVGDQPQHF

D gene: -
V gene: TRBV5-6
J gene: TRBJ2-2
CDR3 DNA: TGTGCCAGCAGAAACATCAGGGGGAACACCGGGGAGCTGTTTTTT
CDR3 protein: CASRNIRGNTGELFF

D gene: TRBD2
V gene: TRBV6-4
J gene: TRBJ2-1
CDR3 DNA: TGTGCCAGCAGCAGACTAGCGGGGGCCGAAAATGAGCAGTTCTTC
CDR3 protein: CASSRLAGAENEQFF

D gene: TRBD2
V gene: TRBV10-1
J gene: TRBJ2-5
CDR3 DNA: TGCGCCAGCACCTTCTACTCGGGACTAGCGGGGGGTCGCCAAGAGACCCAGTACTTC
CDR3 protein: CASTFYSGLAGGRQETQYF

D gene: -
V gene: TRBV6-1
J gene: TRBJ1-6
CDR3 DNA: TGTGCCAGCAGTGAAGTATACAGGAGCTCCTATAATTCACCCCTCCACTTT
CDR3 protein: CASSEVYRSSYNSPLHF

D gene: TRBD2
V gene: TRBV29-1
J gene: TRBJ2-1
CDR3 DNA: TGCAGCGTTGATATTAGCGGGAGAGTAGGCAATGAGCAGTTCTTC
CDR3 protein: CSVDISGRVGNEQFF

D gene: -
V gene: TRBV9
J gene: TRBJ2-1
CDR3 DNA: TGTGCCAGCAGCGTAGCTTATGGTCAGGGGAGCTCCTACAATGAGCAGTTCTTC
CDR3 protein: CASSVAYGQGSSYNEQFF

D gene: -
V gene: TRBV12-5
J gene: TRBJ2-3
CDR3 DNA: TGTGCTAGTGGTTATACCCCAGATGGGGGGGCGGCAGATACGCAGTATTTT
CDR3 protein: CASGYTPDGGAADTQYF